Below are 8 T cell receptor beta chains sequenced from a single sample in a study of blood T cell repertoires in COVID-19. TCRdb's copy holds only in-frame clones and misses some; the assay was immunoSEQ multiplex PCR. The repertoire consists of about 270,000 clones, with approximately 82% occurring once and the leading ten covering around 6%. Material: peripheral blood. These receptors originate from a man older than 75 with acute or convalescent COVID-19.

The chain recombines TRBV20-1 with TRBJ1-2; no reliable D call. This CDR3 is built from 12 residues. CDR1 and CDR2 from the germline V gene are DFQATT and SNEGSKA (reference sequence). Trimming stripped 3 bases from V and 6 bases from J, with 11 bases between. The CDR3 region has the DNA TGCAGTGCTAGTCGAGGAGTCGATGGCTACACCTTC. Protein sequence: CSASRGVDGYTF.

V usage is TRBV5-1 and J usage is TRBJ2-1, with 12 bases aligning to TRBD2. Losses at the gene ends were 0 bases for V and 5 bases for J; bases not matched to a gene: 6. Germline V gene sequence: CDR1 SGHRS, CDR2 YFSETQ. This CDR3 region has 17 residues. The CDR3 DNA sequence: TGCGCCAGCAGCTTGGTGACTAGCGGGAGCGGGAACAATGAGCAGTTCTTC. Protein: CASSLVTSGSGNNEQFF.

CDR3 residues: CASSRSGGRRTDTQYF. The CDR3, as DNA: TGTGCCAGCAGTCGTAGCGGGGGCCGCCGCACAGATACGCAGTATTTT. V usage is TRBV27 and J usage is TRBJ2-3; 9 bases are shared with TRBD2. The CDR3 runs to 16 residues. The germline V gene has CDR1 MNHEY and CDR2 SMNVEV (reference sequence). V was clipped by 5 bases and J by 1 base; unmatched bases: 7.

The chain recombines TRBV5-4 with TRBJ2-5, with TRBD2 matching over 10 bases. From germline, CDR1 is SGHNT and CDR2 YYREEE (reference sequence). The CDR3 totals 16 residues. V shed 3 bases and J 3 bases; nucleotides not matched to a gene: 8. The CDR3 sequence: CASSSRASGREETQYF. The CDR3 bases are TGTGCCAGCAGCTCCCGTGCTAGCGGGAGAGAAGAGACCCAGTACTTC.

V usage is TRBV20-1 and J usage is TRBJ1-6; D uncertain. The CDR3 sequence is 19 residues long. Per germline, CDR1 DFQATT and CDR2 SNEGSKA (reference sequence). Trimming removed 3 bases from V and 0 bases from J, with 21 bases in between. CDR3 bases: TGCAGTGCTAGTCCAGGAGGACGTCTTACGAGCTCCTATAATTCACCCCTCCACTTT. It encodes CSASPGGRLTSSYNSPLHF.

The chain carries TRBV7-2 and TRBJ1-2; weak D call: TRBD1 (5 bases). This CDR3 is 15 amino acids long. In germline, CDR1 is SGHTA, CDR2 FQGNSA. V gave up 1 base and J gave up 3 bases, with 12 bases separating them. The CDR3 here is CASSLVLRGDYGYTF. For the CDR3, the DNA is TGTGCCAGCAGCTTAGTTCTACGGGGGGACTATGGCTACACCTTC.

The CDR3 sequence is CASSAPGTGAFGNTIYF. The CDR3 DNA reads TGTGCCAGCAGCGCTCCCGGGACAGGGGCATTTGGAAACACCATATATTTT. This rearrangement joins TRBV5-4 to TRBJ1-3; 10 bases match TRBD1. Germline V CDR1 and CDR2: SGHNT, YYREEE (reference sequence). V gave up 4 bases and J gave up 3 bases; unmatched junction bases: 10. CDR3 size: 17 residues.

The chain carries TRBV10-3 and TRBJ2-7, with D possibly being TRBD2 (6 bases). Germline lookup yields CDR1 ENHRY and CDR2 SYGVKD. The CDR3 consists of 15 residues. Trimming pared 11 bases from V and 6 bases from J, leaving 26 bases between. CDR3 residues: CASAGGDPGFGEQYF. For the CDR3, the DNA is TGTGCCTCCGCCGGCGGGGACCCGGGATTCGGCGAGCAGTACTTC.